These 2 T cell receptor beta chains were sequenced from one sample in a study of GPR56 and killer-like receptors on CD4 memory cells. FACS enrichment separated five CD4+ populations based on killer cell lectin-like receptor and GPR56 expression. One entry per CDR3 protein, without DNA, is what TCRdb gives after re-calling the reads. This table lists fewer than 3,000 distinct CDR3 sequences. Sequencing was done on a sample of memory CD4+ T cells from blood. Receptor source: a human donor in good health.

The rearrangement joins TRBV28 to TRBJ1-1. The CDR3 sequence is 13 residues long. CDR1 and CDR2 (germline): MDHEN, SYDVKM. The CDR3: CASSRTLGTEAFF.

This clonotype registers medium-sized by frequency. This chain connects TRBV10-1 to TRBJ1-1. This CDR3 region has 15 residues. Germline V gene lookup returns CDR1 WNHNN and CDR2 SYGVQD (reference sequence). The CDR3 protein is CASSEGRAGGTEAFF.